This T cell receptor (beta chain) was recorded in a study of identical twins. Findings and caveats of the study: Cord blood's abundant beta clonotypes had fewer insertions, unlike memory repertoires. The authors noted that invariant MAIT and iNKT cells could partly confound zero-insertion analyses. Twins shared out-of-frame alpha sequences with excess low generation probability.

From germline, CDR1 is MNHNS and CDR2 SASEGT. This CDR3 is 13 amino acids long. The V and J ends lost 11 bases and 10 bases respectively, with 21 bases between them. TCRdb independently ran MiXCR on the 5' RACE reads; one entry per CDR3 protein. Here the sample spans some 560,000 distinct CDR3 sequences, nearly 10% being singletons. Many counts were recorded for this clonotype. Its target is unknown. Separately, the same data were catalogued under a study of yellow fever vaccine responses in identical twins. As reported in that work: Vaccine-induced T cell responses in twins were reportedly observed to appear partly convergent, partly personalized.

Sequencing input: PBMCs. The receptor's source is a woman aged 18 to 35 in good health. The genes are TRBV6-1 and TRBJ2-1; D is possibly TRBD2 (5 bases). The CDR3 spells CASKRGSFGEQFF. In nucleotides, the CDR3 is TGTGCCTCCAAACGGGGTTCCTTTGGAGAGCAGTTCTTC.